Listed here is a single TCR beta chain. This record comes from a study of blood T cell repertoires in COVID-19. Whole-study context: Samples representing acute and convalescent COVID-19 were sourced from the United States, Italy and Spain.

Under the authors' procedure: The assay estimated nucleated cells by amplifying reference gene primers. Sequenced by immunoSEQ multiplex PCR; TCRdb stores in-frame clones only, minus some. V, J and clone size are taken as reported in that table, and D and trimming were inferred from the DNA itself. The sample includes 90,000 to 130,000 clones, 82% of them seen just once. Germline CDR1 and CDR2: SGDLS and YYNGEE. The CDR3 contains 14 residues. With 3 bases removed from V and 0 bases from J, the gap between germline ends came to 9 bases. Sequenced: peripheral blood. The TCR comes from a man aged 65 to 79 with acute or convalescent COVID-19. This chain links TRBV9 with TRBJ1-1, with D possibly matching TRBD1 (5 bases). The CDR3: CASSGGTLNTEAFF. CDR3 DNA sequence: TGTGCCAGCAGCGGCGGGACCTTGAACACTGAAGCTTTCTTT.